This entry lists 22 T cell receptor beta chains sequenced from one sample in a study of technical replicates of blood from a handful of donors. Here immunoSEQ multiplex PCR was the method, and the copy in TCRdb shows in-frame clones only, minus some. The repertoire consists of about 56,000 clones, with over 90% occurring once and the leading ten covering roughly 3.1%. The sample consisted of PBMCs. The receptor set was obtained from a human donor in good health. Some clones in this sample may be carry-over from other donors' samples.

The chain recombines TRBV7-3 with TRBJ2-1, with 7 bases lining up with TRBD1. The CDR3 runs to 12 residues. Trimming took 5 bases from V and 10 from J; bases not matched to a gene: 5. Germline V gene data show CDR1 as SGHTA and CDR2 as FQGTGA. The CDR3 region is CASSSTGVEQFF. For the CDR3, the DNA is TGTGCCAGCAGCAGTACAGGGGTCGAGCAGTTCTTC.

This clone was detected only a few times. This chain uses TRBV4-2 with TRBJ1-3, with unresolved D. The V end was cut by 0 bases, the J end by 1 base, with 10 bases between. This CDR3 region has 16 residues. Germline V gene lookup returns CDR1 LGHNA and CDR2 YNFKEQ. In DNA, the CDR3 is TGTGCCAGCAGCCAAGATAGTGGAGGGTCTGGAAACACCATATATTTT. This sequence encodes CASSQDSGGSGNTIYF.

The chain is built from TRBV6-5 and TRBJ1-2; TRBD1 agrees at 7 bases. The CDR3 sequence is 15 residues long. CDR1 is MNHEY, CDR2 SVGAGI, per germline. Germline trimming cut 0 bases from V and 6 bases from J; bases unmatched to any gene: 7. The CDR3 protein is CASSYSKTGKNGYTF. CDR3 DNA: TGTGCCAGCAGTTACTCGAAGACAGGGAAGAATGGCTACACCTTC.

This chain connects TRBV6-1 to TRBJ1-5, with a weak D call TRBD1 (5 bases). Trimming shortened V by 6 bases and J by 0 bases, and 12 bases separated the two germline ends. The CDR3 is 15 residues long. Per the germline V gene, CDR1 is MNHNS and CDR2 is SASEGT. The CDR3 sequence is CASRDETVSNQPQHF. CDR3 coding DNA: TGTGCCAGCAGGGATGAGACAGTTAGCAATCAGCCCCAGCATTTT.

V gene TRBV2 combines with J gene TRBJ1-1; D is perhaps TRBD1 (6 bases). V was cut by 7 bases and J by 1 base, with 13 bases left in between. The CDR3 contains 14 residues. Germline assignment: CDR1 SNHLY and CDR2 FYNNEI. The CDR3 coding sequence is TGTGCCAGCACCGGGGACAACCCGAACACTGAAGCTTTCTTT. It translates to CASTGDNPNTEAFF.

This clone occurred once. V and J are TRBV5-5 and TRBJ2-1; D perhaps matches TRBD2 (7 bases). This CDR3 is built from 15 residues. The V gene's germline CDR1 is SGHKS and CDR2 YYEKEE (reference sequence). V was clipped by 1 base and J by 6 bases, with 14 bases between them. DNA for the CDR3: TGTGCCAGCAGCTTGATGGGGGGGGACATCAATGAGCAGTTCTTC. Amino acid sequence: CASSLMGGDINEQFF.

J is TRBJ2-7 and V is TRBV7-2, with 8 bases fitting TRBD2. Germline values: CDR1 SGHTA, CDR2 FQGNSA. The CDR3 has 13 residues. Trimming cost V 6 bases and J 5 bases; bases outside gene matches: 6. CDR3 nucleotides: TGTGCCAGCAGACCACATAGCGGGAACGAGCAGTACTTC. It specifies CASRPHSGNEQYF.

The CDR3 sequence is CASSYSGSSYNEQFF. The CDR3 nucleotides are TGTGCCAGCAGTTATAGCGGTAGCTCCTACAATGAGCAGTTCTTC. The V and J genes are TRBV2 and TRBJ2-1, with a possible D match to TRBD2 (6 bases). Germline CDR1 is SNHLY and CDR2 is FYNNEI. This CDR3 spans 15 amino acids. The V and J ends lost 5 bases and 0 bases respectively, with 11 bases between them.

The CDR3 DNA reads TGCAGCGTTTTTACAGGGGCCGAGCAGTACTTC. Amino acid sequence: CSVFTGAEQYF. The genes are TRBV29-1 and TRBJ2-7; 7 bases are shared with TRBD1. The CDR3 is 11 amino acids. V trimming: 5 bases; J trimming: 6 bases; junction bases outside the gene matches: 4. The germline V gene has CDR1 SQVTM and CDR2 ANQGSEA.

The V gene is TRBV9, the J gene TRBJ1-4; D is possibly TRBD1 (6 bases). CDR3 length: 15 amino acids. Germline V gene sequence: CDR1 SGDLS, CDR2 YYNGEE. Trimming removed 0 bases from V and 0 bases from J, with 6 bases in between. CDR3 nucleotides: TGTGCCAGCAGCGTAGGACAGGCAACTAATGAAAAACTGTTTTTT. Protein: CASSVGQATNEKLFF.

The V call is TRBV2, the J call TRBJ2-7; 10 bases fit TRBD2. The V segment lost 8 bases and the J segment 5 bases; nucleotides outside the gene matches: 9. The CDR3 runs 14 residues. Per germline, CDR1 SNHLY and CDR2 FYNNEI. The CDR3 bases are TGTGCCAGCCGAGCGGGAGGGCCTATCCACGAGCAGTACTTC. Translated, it gives CASRAGGPIHEQYF. The whole variable domain, remainder taken from reference TRBV2 and TRBJ2-7, is EPEVTQTPSHQVTQMGQEVILRCVPISNHLYFYWYRQILGQKVEFLVSFYNNEISEKSEIFDDQFSVERPDGSNFTLKIRSTKLEDSAMYFCASRAGGPIHEQYFGPGTRLTVT.

The chain employs TRBV4-1 and TRBJ1-5, with no clear D. This CDR3 has 14 residues. The ends were cut back, 1 base at V and 7 bases at J, with 11 bases in the middle. Germline V lookup: CDR1 MGHRA, CDR2 YSYEKL. The CDR3 DNA reads as TGCGCCAGCAGCCAAGGCACCGGGGAACAGCCCCAGCATTTT. Translated, it gives CASSQGTGEQPQHF.

The rearrangement joins TRBV5-5 to TRBJ2-7, with 11 bases fitting TRBD2. The CDR3 loop spans 16 amino acids. CDR1 and CDR2 from the germline V gene are SGHKS and YYEKEE (reference sequence). Germline trimming cut 0 bases from V and 3 bases from J; bases unmatched to any gene: 5. This chain's CDR3 is CASSLVPTSGGYEQYF. For the CDR3, the DNA is TGTGCCAGCAGCTTGGTTCCCACTAGCGGGGGCTACGAGCAGTACTTC.

The chain carries TRBV5-1 and TRBJ1-6, with 7 nucleotides matching TRBD1. Per the germline V gene, CDR1 is SGHRS and CDR2 is YFSETQ. This CDR3 comprises 14 residues. V was clipped by 3 bases and J by 7 bases; unmatched bases: 4. CDR3 amino acids: CASSSGQPNSPLHF. The CDR3 DNA reads as TGCGCCAGCAGCTCGGGACAGCCGAATTCACCCCTCCACTTT.

This clone has just one count. J is TRBJ1-4 and V is TRBV9; D ambiguous. This CDR3 comprises 15 residues. The V end lost 0 bases, the J end lost 0 bases, and 6 bases lay between the germline ends. CDR1 and CDR2 from the germline V gene are SGDLS and YYNGEE. Here the CDR3 reads CASSVGTSTNEKLFF. In DNA, the CDR3 is TGTGCCAGCAGCGTAGGCACTTCAACTAATGAAAAACTGTTTTTT.

The rearrangement links TRBV5-6 to TRBJ2-7, with 9 positions matching TRBD1. The J segment lost 7 bases and the V segment lost 4 bases, leaving 9 bases of the junction unmatched. Per the germline V gene, CDR1 is SGHDT and CDR2 is YYEEEE. This CDR3 comprises 14 residues. The DNA of the CDR3 is TGTGCCAGCAGCGATACAGGGGGCGCCGGGGAGCAGTACTTC. Its translation: CASSDTGGAGEQYF.

This clone was observed once. V usage is TRBV7-9 and J usage is TRBJ1-3, with D maybe TRBD1 (5 bases). CDR3 length: 16 amino acids. V was pared by 5 bases and J by 0 bases, with 14 bases between. Germline CDR1 and CDR2: SEHNR and FQNEAQ (reference sequence). CDR3 nucleotides: TGTGCCAGCAGCGGGGGGGGTACCATCTCTGGAAACACCATATATTTT. This gives the protein CASSGGGTISGNTIYF.

The chain carries TRBV7-9 and TRBJ2-3; no clear D. Germline lookup yields CDR1 SEHNR and CDR2 FQNEAQ (reference sequence). Trimming removed 2 bases at V and 2 bases at J, with 8 bases between. The CDR3 length is 14 residues. The CDR3 sequence: CASSLSDSTDTQYF. The CDR3 DNA reads as TGTGCCAGCAGCTTATCCGACTCCACAGATACGCAGTATTTT. Using reference TRBV7-9 and TRBJ2-3 for the parts outside the CDR3, the full variable domain is DTGVSQNPRHKITKRGQNVTFRCDPISEHNRLYWYRQTLGQGPEFLTYFQNEAQLEKSRLLSDRFSAERPKGSFSTLEIQRTEQGDSAMYLCASSLSDSTDTQYFGPGTRLTVL.

The gene calls are TRBV12-5 and TRBJ2-5, with 7 bases aligning to TRBD2. Germline V gene sequence: CDR1 LGHNT, CDR2 FRNRAP. The CDR3 runs to 17 residues. The V and J ends lost 2 bases and 5 bases, in that order; junction bases with no gene match: 14. CDR3 DNA sequence: TGTGCTAGTGGTTTGTTGGTTGGGCGGGAGTATCTGGAGACCCAGTACTTC. This translates into CASGLLVGREYLETQYF. The full variable domain, rest sourced from reference TRBV12-5 and TRBJ2-5, is DARVTQTPRHKVTEMGQEVTMRCQPILGHNTVFWYRQTMMQGLELLAYFRNRAPLDDSGMPKDRFSAEMPDATLATLKIQPSEPRDSAVYFCASGLLVGREYLETQYFGPGTRLLVL.

J is TRBJ1-2 and V is TRBV19; the D is unclear. CDR3 size: 15 residues. The germline V gene encodes CDR1 LNHDA and CDR2 SQIVND (reference sequence). V was trimmed by 5 bases and J by 0 bases, leaving 13 bases between them. The CDR3 spells CASSSAAFTNYGYTF. The CDR3, as DNA: TGTGCCAGTAGTTCGGCGGCTTTTACTAACTATGGCTACACCTTC.

The chain carries TRBV10-3 and TRBJ2-5; 13 bases line up with TRBD2. V dropped 3 bases and J dropped 5; count of bases not matched to a gene: 6. CDR3 length equals 16 residues. Germline V gene lookup returns CDR1 ENHRY and CDR2 SYGVKD. CDR3 residues: CAISDYGTSGTETQYF. The CDR3, as DNA: TGTGCCATCAGTGACTACGGGACTAGCGGGACTGAGACCCAGTACTTC.

The rearrangement joins TRBV5-1 to TRBJ1-1; D ambiguous. The V gene's germline CDR1 is SGHRS and CDR2 YFSETQ. The CDR3 contains 14 residues. The V end was cut by 0 bases, the J end by 8 bases, with 14 bases between. DNA for the CDR3: TGCGCCAGCAGCTTGGTCAGTGCTACGGAGGAAGCTTTCTTT. It translates to CASSLVSATEEAFF.